One TCR beta chain is described in this entry. The sample comes from a study of blood T cell repertoires in COVID-19. Study details: Some COVID-19 samples were acute and others convalescent; all came from the United States, Italy and Spain. PBMCs, B-cell-depleted T cells, or T cells provided the cDNA or gDNA that made up the material.

Per the original methods: Reference gene primer amplification gave estimated nucleated cell counts. TCRdb's table, derived via immunoSEQ multiplex PCR, lists solely in-frame clones and lacks some. D and trimming were read from the DNA, whereas the V and J calls and clone size are those reported in that table. The data show some 110,000 clones, roughly 82% seen once. V was cut by 1 base and J by 2 bases, with 9 bases left in between. There are 15 residues in the CDR3. In germline, CDR1 is SGHTA, CDR2 FQGNSA. The chain uses TRBV7-2 and TRBJ2-1, with a possible D match to TRBD2 (5 bases). The sequence came from a human donor in a cohort sampled during active COVID-19. Source material: peripheral blood. The CDR3 protein is CASSLEIGTYNEQFF. The CDR3 DNA reads as TGTGCCAGCAGCTTAGAAATCGGGACCTACAATGAGCAGTTCTTC.